This T cell receptor beta chain was documented in a study of preoperative IRX-2 immunotherapy in early breast cancer. TCRdb's table, derived via immunoSEQ multiplex PCR, lists solely in-frame clones and lacks some. Altogether a few thousand clones are present, 76% being singletons, with the ten largest covering about 13%. Treatment indicated: preoperative locoregional IRX-2 cytokine immunotherapy. Samples came from a phase Ib trial of preoperative locoregional IRX-2 cytokine immunotherapy. This TCR derives from a human donor with breast cancer. Sequencing used tumor tissue, obtained after IRX-2 immunotherapy.

DNA for the CDR3: TGTGCCTGGAGTTGGTTTGGGTCCCTCAGGGAGACCCAGTACTTC. Translation: CAWSWFGSLRETQYF. The chain recombines TRBV30 with TRBJ2-5; D is unresolved. Deletions cut 2 bases from V and 5 bases from J, with 18 bases between. The germline CDR1 and CDR2 sequences are GTSNPN and SVGIG (reference sequence). CDR3 length: 15 amino acids.